The next 7 T cell receptor beta chains were all read from a single sample in a study of shared clonotypes between healthy human individuals. Sequenced by immunoSEQ multiplex PCR; TCRdb stores in-frame clones only, minus some. Among 2 million to 2.5 million clones listed, 85% to 95% were seen once. The sequenced sample was naive CD4+ T cells from PBMCs. Noted subset: CD45RA+ positively selected. The receptors originated from a man younger than 35 in good health. Some clones in this sample may be carry-over from other donors' samples.

This clone was picked up a small number of times. This CDR3 reads CASSPGQGYNTEAFF. CDR3 in DNA: TGTGCCAGCTCACCGGGACAGGGGTATAACACTGAAGCTTTCTTT. The rearrangement links TRBV18 to TRBJ1-1; 10 positions match TRBD1. J was trimmed by 2 bases and V by 3 bases; bases with no gene match: 3. The length of the CDR3 is 15 residues. CDR1 is KGHSH and CDR2 is LQKENI in the germline V gene.

The rearrangement links TRBV2 to TRBJ2-2, with D possibly matching TRBD2 (5 bases). Germline V gene sequence: CDR1 SNHLY, CDR2 FYNNEI. The CDR3 consists of 16 residues. Trimming pared 8 bases from V and 1 base from J, leaving 17 bases between. CDR3 loop: CASSSDAAENTGELFF. Written as DNA, the CDR3 is TGTGCCAGCTCCTCGGATGCAGCGGAGAACACCGGGGAGCTGTTTTTT.

The V gene is TRBV20-1, the J gene TRBJ1-2; D ambiguous. Per germline, CDR1 DFQATT and CDR2 SNEGSKA (reference sequence). The ends were cut back, 3 bases at V and 8 bases at J, with 10 bases in the middle. The CDR3 has 11 residues. The CDR3 region has the DNA TGCAGTGCTAGTGGAACGTGGGGCTACACCTTC. Translating it yields CSASGTWGYTF.

In its sample, this clone was seen once. The V gene is TRBV27, the J gene TRBJ2-1, with D perhaps matching TRBD1 (6 bases). Germline V gene lookup returns CDR1 MNHEY and CDR2 SMNVEV (reference sequence). With 8 bases removed from V and 5 bases from J, the gap between germline ends came to 22 bases. This CDR3 contains 16 residues. This CDR3 is CASRGGTGLLNNEQFF. The DNA for the CDR3 is TGTGCCAGCCGTGGGGGCACTGGACTGCTAAACAATGAGCAGTTCTTC.

The chain joins TRBV21-1 to TRBJ1-2. TRBV21-1 is a documented pseudogene. The CDR3 is 14 amino acids. The CDR3 here is CASSKNLIGYGYTF. Here the CDR3 DNA reads TGTGCCAGCAGCAAAAATTTGATTGGCTATGGCTACACCTTC.

The sample holds one count of this clone. V is TRBV28 and J is TRBJ1-5; 7 bases are a match to TRBD1. V shed 6 bases, J shed 5 bases, and the junction held 13 bases outside the gene matches. This CDR3 spans 16 amino acids. Germline-derived CDR1 and CDR2 are MDHEN and SYDVKM. The DNA for the CDR3 is TGTGCCAGCAGCACCGCCTCACAGGGGAGGCATCAGCCCCAGCATTTT. Translation gives CASSTASQGRHQPQHF.

Concerning this clone itself: A much larger clone sits a single nucleotide away, making a read error possible. Other nucleotide sequences from this sample produce the same CDR3. The genes are TRBV7-9 and TRBJ2-1; no reliable D call. Germline CDR1 is SEHNR and CDR2 is FQNEAQ (reference sequence). The CDR3 has 12 amino acids. The V and J ends lost 2 bases and 1 base respectively, with 0 bases between them. Here the CDR3 reads CASSLSYNEQFF. In nucleotides, the CDR3 is TGTGCCAGCAGCTTATCCTACAATGAGCAGTTCTTC.